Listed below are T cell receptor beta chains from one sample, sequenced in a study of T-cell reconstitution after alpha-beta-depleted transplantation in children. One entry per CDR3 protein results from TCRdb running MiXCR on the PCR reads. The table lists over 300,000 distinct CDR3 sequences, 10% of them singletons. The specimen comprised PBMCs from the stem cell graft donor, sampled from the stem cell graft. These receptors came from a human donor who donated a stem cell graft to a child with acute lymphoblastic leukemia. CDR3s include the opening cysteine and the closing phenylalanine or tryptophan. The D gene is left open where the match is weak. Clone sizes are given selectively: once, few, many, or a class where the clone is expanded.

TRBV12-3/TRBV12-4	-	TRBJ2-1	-	CASSSTPIGQFF	TGTGCCAGCAGCTCTACACCTATTGGGCAGTTCTTC
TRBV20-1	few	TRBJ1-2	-	CSARGPDGYTF	TGCAGTGCTAGGGGGCCAGATGGCTACACCTTC
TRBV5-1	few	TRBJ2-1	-	CASSPVRHNEQFF	TGCGCCAGCAGCCCCGTACGACACAATGAGCAGTTCTTC
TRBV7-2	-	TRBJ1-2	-	CASSLEFGQGYTF	TGTGCCAGCAGCTTAGAGTTTGGACAGGGCTACACCTTC
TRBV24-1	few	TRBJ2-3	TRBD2	CATSDLAGVGDTQYF	TGTGCCACCAGTGACCTAGCGGGAGTTGGTGATACGCAGTATTTT
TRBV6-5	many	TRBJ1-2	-	CASSYRGGRGYTF	TGTGCCAGCAGTTACCGAGGGGGGAGAGGCTACACCTTC
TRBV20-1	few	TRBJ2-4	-	CSTRLVGQNIQYF	TGCAGTACCCGGTTGGTGGGGCAAAACATTCAGTACTTC
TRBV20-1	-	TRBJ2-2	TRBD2	CSASTLAGGPRSITGELFF	TGCAGTGCTAGTACCCTAGCGGGAGGGCCGCGATCCATCACCGGGGAGCTGTTTTTT
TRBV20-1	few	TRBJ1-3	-	CSAPRQDRSGNTIYF	TGCAGTGCCCCTAGACAGGACCGCTCTGGAAACACCATATATTTT
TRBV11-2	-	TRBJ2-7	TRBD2	CASSLGLSGLAYEQYF	TGTGCCAGCAGCTTAGGTCTATCAGGACTAGCCTACGAGCAGTACTTC
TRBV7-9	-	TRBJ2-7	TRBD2	CAGGGLAGALSSYEQYF	TGTGCCGGCGGGGGACTAGCGGGAGCCCTCTCCTCCTACGAGCAGTACTTC
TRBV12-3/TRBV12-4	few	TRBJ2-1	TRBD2	CASSAPGLAGGNEQFF	TGTGCCAGCAGCGCCCCGGGACTAGCGGGAGGAAATGAGCAGTTCTTC
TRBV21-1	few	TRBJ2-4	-	CASSKCGIIAKNIQYF	TGTGCCAGCAGCAAATGCGGAATAATAGCCAAAAACATTCAGTACTTC
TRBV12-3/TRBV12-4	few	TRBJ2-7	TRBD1	CASSTGQRDTDEQYF	TGTGCCAGCAGTACGGGACAGCGTGATACTGACGAGCAGTACTTC
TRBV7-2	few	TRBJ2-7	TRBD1	CASSSQGSLYEQYF	TGTGCCAGCAGCTCACAGGGGAGCCTCTACGAGCAGTACTTC
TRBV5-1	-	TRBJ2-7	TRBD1	CASSFGQGGDEQYF	TGCGCCAGCAGCTTCGGACAGGGCGGCGACGAGCAGTACTTC
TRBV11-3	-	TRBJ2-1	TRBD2	CASSLPGGHYNEQFF	TGTGCCAGCAGCTTGCCGGGAGGGCACTACAATGAGCAGTTCTTC
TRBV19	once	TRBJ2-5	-	CASSSRRTPQETQYF	TGTGCCAGTAGTTCCCGACGGACCCCACAAGAGACCCAGTACTTC
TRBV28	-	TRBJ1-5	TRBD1	CASSFRGGNQPQHF	TGTGCCAGCAGTTTCAGGGGGGGGAATCAGCCCCAGCATTTT
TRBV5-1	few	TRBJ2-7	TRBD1	CASSPGTGGFNEQYF	TGCGCCAGCAGCCCTGGGACAGGGGGCTTCAACGAGCAGTACTTC
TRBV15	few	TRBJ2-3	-	CATSREVLRSTDTQYF	TGTGCCACCAGCAGAGAGGTCTTAAGGAGCACAGATACGCAGTATTTT
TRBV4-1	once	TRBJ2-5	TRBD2	CASSQLLAGPRGQTQYF	TGCGCCAGCAGCCAACTTCTAGCGGGCCCCAGGGGACAGACCCAGTACTTC
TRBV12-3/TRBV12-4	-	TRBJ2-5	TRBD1	CASSRSGTGIQETQYF	TGTGCCAGCAGTCGGTCCGGGACAGGGATTCAAGAGACCCAGTACTTC
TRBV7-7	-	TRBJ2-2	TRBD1	CASTFTGDTGELFF	TGTGCTAGCACCTTTACAGGGGACACCGGGGAGCTGTTTTTT
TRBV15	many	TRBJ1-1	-	CATSRGGANTEAFF	TGTGCCACCAGCCGAGGGGGAGCGAACACTGAAGCTTTCTTT
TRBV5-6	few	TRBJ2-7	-	CASTPGGWVSAYEQYF	TGTGCCAGCACCCCTGGGGGGTGGGTCTCGGCCTACGAGCAGTACTTC
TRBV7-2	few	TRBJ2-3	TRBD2	CASSILAAITDTQYF	TGTGCCAGCAGCATCCTAGCGGCGATCACAGATACGCAGTATTTT
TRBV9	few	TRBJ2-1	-	CASSPLAEYNEQFF	TGTGCCAGCAGTCCACTAGCCGAATACAATGAGCAGTTCTTC
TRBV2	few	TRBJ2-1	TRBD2	CASRETSHEQFF	TGTGCCAGCAGGGAGACTAGCCATGAGCAGTTCTTC
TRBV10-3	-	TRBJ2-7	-	CAISEQGSQYEQYF	TGTGCCATCAGTGAGCAAGGGTCACAGTACGAGCAGTACTTC
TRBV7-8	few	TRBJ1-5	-	CASSFGTDQPQHF	TGTGCCAGCAGCTTCGGCACCGATCAGCCCCAGCATTTT